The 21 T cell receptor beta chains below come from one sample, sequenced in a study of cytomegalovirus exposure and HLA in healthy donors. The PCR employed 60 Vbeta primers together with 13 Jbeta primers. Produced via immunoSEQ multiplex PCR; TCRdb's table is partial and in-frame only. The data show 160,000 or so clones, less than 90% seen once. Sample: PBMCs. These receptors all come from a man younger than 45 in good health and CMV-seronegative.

The CDR3 here is CASSLPAGGVREKLFF. The CDR3, as DNA: TGTGCCAGCAGCCTCCCAGCGGGGGGAGTTCGTGAAAAACTGTTTTTT. This chain links TRBV7-2 with TRBJ1-4, with a weak D call TRBD1 (5 bases). The germline V and J ends were trimmed by 5 bases and 7 bases, with 20 bases remaining between them. CDR1 and CDR2 from the germline V gene are SGHTA and FQGNSA. The CDR3 sequence is 16 residues long.

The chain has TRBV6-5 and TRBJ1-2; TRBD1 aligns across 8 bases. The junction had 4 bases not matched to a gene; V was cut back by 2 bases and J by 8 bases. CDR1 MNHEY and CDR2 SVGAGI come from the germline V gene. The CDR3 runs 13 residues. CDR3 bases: TGTGCCAGCAGTTACCAGGACAGGGAAGGCTACACCTTC. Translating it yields CASSYQDREGYTF.

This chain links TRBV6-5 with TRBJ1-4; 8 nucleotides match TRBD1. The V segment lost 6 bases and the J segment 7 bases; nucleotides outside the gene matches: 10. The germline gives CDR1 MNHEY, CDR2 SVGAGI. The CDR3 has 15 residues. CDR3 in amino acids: CASSTLGQGGEKLFF. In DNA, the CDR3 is TGTGCCAGCAGCACCTTAGGACAGGGTGGTGAAAAACTGTTTTTT.

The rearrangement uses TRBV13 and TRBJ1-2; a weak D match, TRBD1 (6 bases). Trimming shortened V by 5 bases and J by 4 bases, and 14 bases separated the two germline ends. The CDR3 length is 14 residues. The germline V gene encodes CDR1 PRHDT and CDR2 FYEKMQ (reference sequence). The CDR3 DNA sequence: TGTGCCAGCAGCGACCCTGACAGGTTCTATGGCTACACCTTC. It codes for CASSDPDRFYGYTF.

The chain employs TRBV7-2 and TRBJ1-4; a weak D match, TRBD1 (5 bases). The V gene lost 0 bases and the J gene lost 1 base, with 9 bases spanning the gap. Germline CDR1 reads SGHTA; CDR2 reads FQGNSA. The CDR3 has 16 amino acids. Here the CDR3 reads CASSLARGGTNEKLFF. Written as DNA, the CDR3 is TGTGCCAGCAGCTTAGCGCGGGGGGGAACTAATGAAAAACTGTTTTTT.

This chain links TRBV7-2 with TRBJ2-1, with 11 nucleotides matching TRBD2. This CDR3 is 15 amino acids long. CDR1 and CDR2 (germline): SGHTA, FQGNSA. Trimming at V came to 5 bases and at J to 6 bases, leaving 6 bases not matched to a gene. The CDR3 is CASSETSGRFNEQFF. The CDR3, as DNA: TGTGCCAGCAGCGAAACTAGCGGGAGATTCAATGAGCAGTTCTTC.

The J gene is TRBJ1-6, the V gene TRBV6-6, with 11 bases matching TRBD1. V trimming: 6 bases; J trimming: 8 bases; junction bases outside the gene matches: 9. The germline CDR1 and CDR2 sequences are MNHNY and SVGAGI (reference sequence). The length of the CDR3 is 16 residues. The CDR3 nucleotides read TGTGCCAGCAGCAAAGGTAGGGACAGGGGGTATTCACCCCTCCACTTT. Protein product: CASSKGRDRGYSPLHF.

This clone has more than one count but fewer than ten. CDR3 bases: TGCAGCGTCCGCCCCGGACTAGCCCTAGCCAAAAACATTCAGTACTTC. Protein sequence: CSVRPGLALAKNIQYF. This rearrangement joins TRBV29-1 to TRBJ2-4; 8 bases align to TRBD2. Germline V gene sequence: CDR1 SQVTM, CDR2 ANQGSEA. The ends lost 6 bases at V and 0 bases at J; junction bases unmatched: 10. The CDR3 consists of 16 residues.

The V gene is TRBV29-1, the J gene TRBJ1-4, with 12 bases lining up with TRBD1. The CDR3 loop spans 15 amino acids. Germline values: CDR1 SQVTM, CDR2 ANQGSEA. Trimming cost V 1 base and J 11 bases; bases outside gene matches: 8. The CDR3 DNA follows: TGCAGCGTTGAAGGTCCCGGGACAGGGGGCGGGAAACTGTTTTTT. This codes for CSVEGPGTGGGKLFF.

CDR3 region: CASTMGGWTEAFF. The CDR3 region has the DNA TGTGCCAGCACAATGGGGGGTTGGACTGAAGCTTTCTTT. The chain joins TRBV5-4 to TRBJ1-1; tentatively, D is TRBD1 (5 bases). CDR1 and CDR2 (germline): SGHNT, YYREEE (reference sequence). The V end lost 6 bases, the J end lost 5 bases, and 14 bases lay between the germline ends. The CDR3 sequence is 13 residues long.

For the CDR3, the DNA is TGTGCCAGCAGCTTAGAGTCCGATGGCTACACCTTC. Translated, it gives CASSLESDGYTF. The V call is TRBV11-2, the J call TRBJ1-2; D unresolved. Germline loops: CDR1 SGHAT, CDR2 FQNNGV. The CDR3 covers 12 residues. Trimming left V 0 bases short and J 6 bases short, with 5 bases between.

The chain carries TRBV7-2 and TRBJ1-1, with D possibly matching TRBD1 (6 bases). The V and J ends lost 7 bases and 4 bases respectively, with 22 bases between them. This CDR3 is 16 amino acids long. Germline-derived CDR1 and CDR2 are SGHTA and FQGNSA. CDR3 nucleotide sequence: TGTGCCAGCACCATTAGAGGGGGTTACGTTGGCACTGAAGCTTTCTTT. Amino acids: CASTIRGGYVGTEAFF. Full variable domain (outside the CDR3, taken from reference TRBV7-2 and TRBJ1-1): GAGVSQSPSNKVTEKGKDVELRCDPISGHTALYWYRQSLGQGLEFLIYFQGNSAPDKSGLPSDRFSAERTGGSVSTLTIQRTQQEDSAVYLCASTIRGGYVGTEAFFGQGTRLTVV.

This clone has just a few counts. The CDR3 coding sequence is TGCGCCAGCAGCCCCCGGCTAGCGGGAGAGTGTGAGCAGTTCTTC. It yields the protein CASSPRLAGECEQFF. This chain connects TRBV4-3 to TRBJ2-1; 10 bases line up with TRBD2. V was clipped by 4 bases and J by 9 bases; unmatched bases: 9. The germline V gene encodes CDR1 LGHNA and CDR2 YSLEER. The CDR3 length is 15 residues.

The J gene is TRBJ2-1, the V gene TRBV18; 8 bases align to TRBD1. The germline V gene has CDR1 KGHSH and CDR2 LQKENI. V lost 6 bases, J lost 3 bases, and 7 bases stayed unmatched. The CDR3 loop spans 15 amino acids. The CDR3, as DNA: TGTGCCAGCTCGCCGGACAGGGCCGGCTACAATGAGCAGTTCTTC. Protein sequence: CASSPDRAGYNEQFF. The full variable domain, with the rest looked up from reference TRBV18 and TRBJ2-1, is NAGVMQNPRHLVRRRGQEARLRCSPMKGHSHVYWYRQLPEEGLKFMVYLQKENIIDESGMPKERFSAEFPKEGPSILRIQQVVRGDSAAYFCASSPDRAGYNEQFFGPGTRLTVL.

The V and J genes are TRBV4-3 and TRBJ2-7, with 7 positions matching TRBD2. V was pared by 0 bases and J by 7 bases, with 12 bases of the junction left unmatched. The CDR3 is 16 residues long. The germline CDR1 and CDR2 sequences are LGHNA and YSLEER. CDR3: CASSQDSGQAGGEQYF. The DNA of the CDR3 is TGCGCCAGCAGCCAAGATTCCGGGCAGGCCGGGGGGGAGCAGTACTTC.

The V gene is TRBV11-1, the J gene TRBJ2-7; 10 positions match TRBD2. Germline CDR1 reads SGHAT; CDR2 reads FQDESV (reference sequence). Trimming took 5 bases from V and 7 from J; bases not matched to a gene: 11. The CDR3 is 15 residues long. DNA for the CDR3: TGTGCCAGCAGCCCTCGACTAGCGGGTTCGGGGGAGCAGTACTTC. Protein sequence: CASSPRLAGSGEQYF.

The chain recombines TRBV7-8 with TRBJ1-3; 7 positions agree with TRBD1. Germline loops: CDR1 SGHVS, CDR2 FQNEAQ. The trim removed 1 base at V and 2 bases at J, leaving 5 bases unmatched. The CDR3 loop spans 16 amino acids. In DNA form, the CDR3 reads TGTGCCAGCAGCTTAGGTAGGGGGCCTCCTGGAAACACCATATATTTT. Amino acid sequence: CASSLGRGPPGNTIYF.

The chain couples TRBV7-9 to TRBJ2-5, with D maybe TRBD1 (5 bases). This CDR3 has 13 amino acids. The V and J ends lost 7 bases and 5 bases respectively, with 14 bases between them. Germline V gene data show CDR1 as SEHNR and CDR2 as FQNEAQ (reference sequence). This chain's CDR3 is CASTKRKGETQYF. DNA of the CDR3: TGTGCCAGCACCAAAAGAAAGGGGGAGACCCAGTACTTC.

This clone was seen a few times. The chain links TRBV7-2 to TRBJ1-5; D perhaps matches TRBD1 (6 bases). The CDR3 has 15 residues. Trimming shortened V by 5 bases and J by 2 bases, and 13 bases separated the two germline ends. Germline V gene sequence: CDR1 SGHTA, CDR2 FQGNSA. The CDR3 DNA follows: TGTGCCAGCAGCCTCAGGGGAGGGGGCAATCAGCCCCAGCATTTT. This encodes CASSLRGGGNQPQHF. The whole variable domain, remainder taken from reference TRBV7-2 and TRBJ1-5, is GAGVSQSPSNKVTEKGKDVELRCDPISGHTALYWYRQSLGQGLEFLIYFQGNSAPDKSGLPSDRFSAERTGGSVSTLTIQRTQQEDSAVYLCASSLRGGGNQPQHFGDGTRLSIL.

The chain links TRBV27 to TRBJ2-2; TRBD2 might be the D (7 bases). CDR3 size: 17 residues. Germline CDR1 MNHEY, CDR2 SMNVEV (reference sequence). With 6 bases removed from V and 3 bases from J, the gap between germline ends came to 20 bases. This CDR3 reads CASSPERGGRDTGELFF. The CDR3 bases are TGTGCCAGCAGCCCCGAAAGGGGGGGCCGGGACACCGGGGAGCTGTTTTTT.

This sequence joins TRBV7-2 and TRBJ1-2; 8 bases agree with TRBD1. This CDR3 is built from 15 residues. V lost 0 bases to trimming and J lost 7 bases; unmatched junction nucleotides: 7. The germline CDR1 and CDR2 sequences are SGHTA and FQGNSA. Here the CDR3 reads CASSLALAGGCGYTF. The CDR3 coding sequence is TGTGCCAGCAGCTTAGCGTTGGCAGGGGGCTGTGGCTACACCTTC.